This entry lists 21 T cell receptor beta chains sequenced from one sample in a study of T-cell memory formation after mild COVID-19. TCRdb used MiXCR to reprocess the 5' RACE reads, holding one entry per CDR3 protein. The table includes some 130,000 distinct CDR3 sequences, about 17% detected once. Material: PBMCs or a T cell subset sorted from them (not recorded which). The receptors stem from an adult woman who had mild COVID-19 (a few samples of this study predate the infection). Cell type and time point are not known.

This CDR3 is CASSSGRLHNEQFF. The CDR3 region has the DNA TGTGCCAGCAGCTCCGGGCGACTGCACAATGAGCAGTTCTTC. The V and J genes are TRBV6-5 and TRBJ2-1; no definite D call. V lost 6 bases and J lost 5, with 14 bases in between. Germline V gives CDR1 MNHEY, CDR2 SVGAGI. The CDR3 length is 14 residues.

This chain connects TRBV29-1 to TRBJ1-2; no reliable D call. V was pared by 0 bases and J by 0 bases, with 8 bases between. Germline lookup yields CDR1 SQVTM and CDR2 ANQGSEA. This CDR3 region has 14 residues. The CDR3 loop is CSVEEGEANYGYTF. CDR3 nucleotide sequence: TGCAGCGTTGAAGAGGGCGAAGCTAACTATGGCTACACCTTC.

In this sample, this clonotype turned up many times. The chain recombines TRBV5-1 with TRBJ2-3, with 14 bases aligning to TRBD2. This CDR3 spans 16 amino acids. J gave up 4 bases and V 4 bases, and 5 bases lay outside the gene matches. Germline values: CDR1 SGHRS, CDR2 YFSETQ. CDR3 in DNA: TGCGCCAGCAGCCCAAGACTAGCGGGGGGGGCAGATACGCAGTATTTT. It encodes CASSPRLAGGADTQYF.

This clonotype was counted between two and nine times. The CDR3 spells CASSQEREGGGELFF. The CDR3 bases are TGTGCCAGCAGCCAGGAGCGGGAGGGAGGCGGGGAGCTGTTTTTT. The V call is TRBV4-2, the J call TRBJ2-2; 10 bases are shared with TRBD2. Germline CDR1 LGHNA, CDR2 YNFKEQ. Trimming at V came to 3 bases and at J to 7 bases, leaving 5 bases not matched to a gene. The CDR3 has 15 amino acids.

This clonotype has more than one count but fewer than ten. The rearrangement links TRBV7-2 to TRBJ1-1; D ambiguous. Germline V CDR1 and CDR2: SGHTA, FQGNSA. V lost 4 bases, J lost 3 bases, and 12 bases lay in between. This CDR3 is built from 14 residues. The CDR3, as DNA: TGTGCCAGCAGCTCCACCCTGGGGTACACTGAAGCTTTCTTT. Protein: CASSSTLGYTEAFF.

This chain connects TRBV6-5 to TRBJ2-7, with D possibly being TRBD2 (6 bases). The germline CDR1 and CDR2 sequences are MNHEY and SVGAGI. CDR3 length: 14 amino acids. V was shortened by 7 bases and J by 12 bases, with 25 bases between the two germline ends. Written as DNA, the CDR3 is TGTGCCAGCACCCAACACTCCGGGGGTCATACTGTGTACTTC. Residues: CASTQHSGGHTVYF.

This clonotype is medium-sized within its sample. The rearrangement uses TRBV7-9 and TRBJ2-7, with D hard to call. The CDR3 spans 14 residues. Germline V gene sequence: CDR1 SEHNR, CDR2 FQNEAQ (reference sequence). Trimming removed 1 base from V and 3 bases from J, with 10 bases in between. The CDR3 is CASSLVLTDYEQYF. The CDR3 DNA reads as TGTGCCAGCAGCTTAGTTTTAACAGACTACGAGCAGTACTTC.

The V and J genes are TRBV10-3 and TRBJ2-5; D remains ambiguous. The V and J ends lost 4 bases and 5 bases respectively, with 11 bases between them. This CDR3 spans 13 amino acids. CDR1 is ENHRY and CDR2 is SYGVKD in the germline V gene. CDR3 amino acids: CAISGTARETQYF. The CDR3 DNA is TGTGCCATCAGTGGAACGGCCAGGGAGACCCAGTACTTC.

The chain carries TRBV7-3 and TRBJ1-2; TRBD1 might be the D (5 bases). Trimming shortened V by 5 bases and J by 8 bases, and 15 bases separated the two germline ends. CDR3 length equals 13 residues. The germline V gene encodes CDR1 SGHTA and CDR2 FQGTGA. The CDR3 DNA reads TGTGCCAGCAGCCCCGAAGGCCGGGGGGGCTACACCTTC. Translating it yields CASSPEGRGGYTF.

The chain carries TRBV20-1 and TRBJ2-4, with no clear D. This CDR3 region has 15 residues. V gave up 2 bases and J gave up 6 bases, with 17 bases separating them. Germline V gene data show CDR1 as DFQATT and CDR2 as SNEGSKA (reference sequence). This CDR3 is CSARNYQQQTNIQYF. The DNA for the CDR3 is TGCAGTGCTAGAAATTACCAGCAGCAGACAAACATTCAGTACTTC.

This clonotype has a handful of counts. This chain connects TRBV9 to TRBJ2-1; maybe TRBD2 (6 bases). There are 16 residues in the CDR3. Germline CDR1 SGDLS, CDR2 YYNGEE. Trimming removed 7 bases at V and 4 bases at J, with 21 bases between. In DNA, the CDR3 is TGTGCCAGCGTCGCGGCTGGTGGGGGGTTTTACAATGAGCAGTTCTTC. Its protein is CASVAAGGGFYNEQFF.

This clonotype was found a few times. The rearrangement uses TRBV6-1 and TRBJ1-5, with unresolved D. With 6 bases removed from V and 3 bases from J, the gap between germline ends came to 15 bases. Per germline, CDR1 MNHNS and CDR2 SASEGT. The CDR3 spans 15 residues. CDR3 region: CASRPGEGPNQPQHF. As DNA, the CDR3 is TGTGCCAGCAGGCCCGGGGAGGGCCCCAATCAGCCCCAGCATTTT.

The gene calls are TRBV6-5 and TRBJ2-1, with 13 bases matching TRBD2. Germline assignment: CDR1 MNHEY and CDR2 SVGAGI. The CDR3 runs to 18 residues. V lost 2 bases to trimming and J lost 9 bases; unmatched junction nucleotides: 13. This CDR3 reads CASSYDGTSGTRGREQFF. The CDR3 coding sequence is TGTGCCAGCAGTTACGACGGGACTAGCGGGACAAGAGGGCGTGAGCAGTTCTTC.

This clonotype was seen more than once but under ten times. The rearrangement links TRBV3-1 to TRBJ2-3; TRBD2 matches at 9 bases. V dropped 3 bases and J dropped 5; count of bases not matched to a gene: 6. Germline V lookup: CDR1 LGHDT, CDR2 YNNKEL (reference sequence). This CDR3 spans 15 amino acids. CDR3 region: CASSHLAGNLDTQYF. Written as DNA, the CDR3 is TGTGCCAGCAGCCACCTAGCGGGAAATTTAGATACGCAGTATTTT.

This clonotype was seen a few times. The CDR3 DNA is TGTGCCAGCAGTGAGGGGGGGCTTACTGGGGCCAACGTCCTGACTTTC. Translated: CASSEGGLTGANVLTF. This chain connects TRBV2 to TRBJ2-6, with D tentatively TRBD2 (7 bases). This CDR3 is 16 amino acids long. V shed 3 bases and J shed 2 bases, with 11 bases lying between them. Germline assignment: CDR1 SNHLY and CDR2 FYNNEI.

This clonotype was counted only a few times. The V and J genes are TRBV20-1 and TRBJ2-1; the D is unclear. CDR1 and CDR2 (germline): DFQATT, SNEGSKA (reference sequence). This CDR3 spans 9 amino acids. The CDR3 sequence is CRGVREQFF. DNA for the CDR3: TGCAGAGGAGTGCGAGAGCAGTTCTTC.

The genes are TRBV7-2 and TRBJ1-1; no clear D. V was trimmed by 2 bases and J by 6 bases, leaving 7 bases between them. Germline V lookup: CDR1 SGHTA, CDR2 FQGNSA. The CDR3 length is 12 residues. CDR3 nucleotide sequence: TGTGCCAGCAGCTTACAGTGGGCTGAAGCTTTCTTT. Translated, it gives CASSLQWAEAFF.

The J gene is TRBJ1-3, the V gene TRBV13; 7 bases align to TRBD1. The CDR3 has 16 residues. CDR1 and CDR2 from the germline V gene are PRHDT and FYEKMQ (reference sequence). Trimming at V came to 5 bases and at J to 0 bases, leaving 7 bases not matched to a gene. As DNA, the CDR3 is TGTGCCAGCAGCCGGGACAGTCTCTCCTCTGGAAACACCATATATTTT. Translation: CASSRDSLSSGNTIYF.

CDR3 amino acids: CASRQGATLGANVLTF. In DNA form, the CDR3 reads TGTGCCAGTAGGCAGGGGGCGACGCTTGGGGCCAACGTCCTGACTTTC. The gene calls are TRBV19 and TRBJ2-6; TRBD1 matches at 8 bases. V dropped 6 bases and J dropped 3; count of bases not matched to a gene: 7. There are 16 residues in the CDR3. Germline loops: CDR1 LNHDA, CDR2 SQIVND (reference sequence).

This clonotype was counted a few times. The chain is built from TRBV3-1 and TRBJ2-3, with D maybe TRBD2 (5 bases). CDR3 length: 15 residues. Between the trimmed V and J ends, which lost 1 base and 2 bases, there was a span of 10 bases. CDR1 and CDR2 (germline): LGHDT, YNNKEL (reference sequence). The CDR3 here is CASSQGRLHTDTQYF. CDR3 nucleotides: TGTGCCAGCAGCCAAGGGAGACTACACACAGATACGCAGTATTTT.

This clonotype was observed a few times. This may be a read error, as it is one base from a much larger clone. The V and J genes are TRBV3-1 and TRBJ2-7, with 7 bases fitting TRBD2. The CDR3 is 12 residues long. Germline V gene lookup returns CDR1 LGHDT and CDR2 YNNKEL (reference sequence). The CDR3 region has the DNA TGTGCCAGCAGCAAAGATGGTGGACTAGAATACTTC. It specifies CASSKDGGLEYF.